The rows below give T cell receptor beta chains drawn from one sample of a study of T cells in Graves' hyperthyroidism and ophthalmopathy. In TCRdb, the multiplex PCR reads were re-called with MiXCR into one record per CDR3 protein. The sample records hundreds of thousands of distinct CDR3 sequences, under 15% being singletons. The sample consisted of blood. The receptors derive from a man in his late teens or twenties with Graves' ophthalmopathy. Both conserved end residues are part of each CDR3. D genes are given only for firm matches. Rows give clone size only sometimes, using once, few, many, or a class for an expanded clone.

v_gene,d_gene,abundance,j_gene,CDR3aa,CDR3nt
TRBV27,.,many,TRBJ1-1,CASSLSVELNTEAFF,TGTGCCAGCAGTTTGTCAGTCGAGCTGAACACTGAAGCTTTCTTT
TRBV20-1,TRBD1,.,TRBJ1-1,CSAGDRENTEAFF,TGCAGTGCTGGGGACAGGGAGAACACTGAAGCTTTCTTT
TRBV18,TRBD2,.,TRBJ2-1,CARHHRGDQAGVGEQFF,TGTGCCAGACACCATAGAGGGGATCAAGCGGGAGTAGGTGAGCAGTTCTTC
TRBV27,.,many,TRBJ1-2,CASRPTGHGGYTF,TGTGCCAGCAGACCGACGGGCCATGGGGGCTACACCTTC
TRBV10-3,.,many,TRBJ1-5,CAISGGTPNQPQHF,TGTGCCATCAGTGGAGGGACACCGAATCAGCCCCAGCATTTT
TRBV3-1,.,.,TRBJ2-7,CASSQDIGLRRVGYEQYF,TGTGCCAGCAGCCAAGATATAGGGTTACGCAGGGTCGGTTACGAGCAGTACTTC
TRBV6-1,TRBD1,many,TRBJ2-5,CASSPGTGSQETQYF,TGTGCCAGCAGCCCCGGGACAGGATCCCAAGAGACCCAGTACTTC
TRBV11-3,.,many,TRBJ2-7,CASSLDAMAYEQYF,TGTGCCAGCAGCTTAGACGCGATGGCCTACGAGCAGTACTTC
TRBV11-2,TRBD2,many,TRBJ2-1,CASSLVKASGRARAYNEQFF,TGTGCCAGCAGCTTAGTCAAGGCTAGCGGGAGGGCCAGGGCCTACAATGAGCAGTTCTTC
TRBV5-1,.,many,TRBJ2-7,CASSPGTRYEQYF,TGCGCCAGCAGCCCCGGGACGAGATACGAGCAGTACTTC
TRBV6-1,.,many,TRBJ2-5,CASRPKGARLGETQYF,TGTGCCAGCAGGCCCAAAGGGGCACGCCTCGGGGAGACCCAGTACTTC
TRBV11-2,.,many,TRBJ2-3,CATCIGASNTDTQYF,TGTGCCACCTGCATCGGGGCTTCTAACACAGATACGCAGTATTTT
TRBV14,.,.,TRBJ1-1,CASSQEGTSWNTEAFF,TGTGCCAGCAGCCAAGAAGGTACCAGCTGGAACACTGAAGCTTTCTTT
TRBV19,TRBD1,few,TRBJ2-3,CASTGQGSPDTQYF,TGTGCCAGTACCGGACAGGGGAGCCCAGATACGCAGTATTTT
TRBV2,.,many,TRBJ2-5,CASRSPAGGQETQYF,TGTGCCAGCAGGTCCCCAGCCGGGGGCCAAGAGACCCAGTACTTC
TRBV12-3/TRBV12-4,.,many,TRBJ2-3,CASRAGTSTDTQYF,TGTGCCAGCAGGGCCGGGACTAGCACAGATACGCAGTATTTT
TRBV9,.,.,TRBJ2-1,CASSVWDGDNEQFF,TGTGCCAGCAGCGTATGGGACGGTGACAATGAGCAGTTCTTC
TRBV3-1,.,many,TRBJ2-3,CASSQVENTQYF,TGTGCCAGCAGCCAAGTAGAGAATACCCAGTATTTT
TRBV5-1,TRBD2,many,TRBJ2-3,CASRPGTSPYTDTQYF,TGCGCCAGCCGCCCCGGGACTAGCCCCTACACAGATACGCAGTATTTT
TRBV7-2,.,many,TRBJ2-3,CASSSRRRADTQYF,TGTGCCAGCAGCTCACGGCGCAGAGCAGATACGCAGTATTTT
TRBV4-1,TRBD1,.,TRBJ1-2,CASSQVRTGGNYGYTF,TGCGCCAGCAGCCAAGTCCGGACAGGGGGCAACTATGGCTACACCTTC
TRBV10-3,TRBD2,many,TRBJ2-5,CAIRGGKETQYF,TGTGCCATCAGGGGGGGGAAAGAGACCCAGTACTTC
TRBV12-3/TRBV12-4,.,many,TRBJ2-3,CASSFWRLSTDTQYF,TGTGCCAGCAGTTTCTGGCGGCTTAGCACAGATACGCAGTATTTT
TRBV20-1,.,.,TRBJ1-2,CSAREIRIGTLGGGYTF,TGCAGTGCTAGAGAGATCAGGATAGGGACCTTGGGAGGGGGCTACACCTTC
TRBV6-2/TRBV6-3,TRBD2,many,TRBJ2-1,CASSPSWRGKYNEQFF,TGTGCCAGCAGTCCCTCATGGCGGGGGAAGTACAATGAGCAGTTCTTC
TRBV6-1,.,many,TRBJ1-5,CASRGTYSNQPQHF,TGTGCCAGCAGGGGGACGTATAGCAATCAGCCCCAGCATTTT
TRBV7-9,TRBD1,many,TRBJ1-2,CASSYGQGPYGYTF,TGTGCCAGCAGCTACGGACAGGGGCCCTATGGCTACACCTTC
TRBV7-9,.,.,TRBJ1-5,CASSLGGGGQQPQHF,TGTGCCAGCAGCTTAGGGGGCGGGGGGCAACAGCCCCAGCATTTT
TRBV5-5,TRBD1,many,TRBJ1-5,CASSRDRTPHNQPQHF,TGTGCCAGCAGCCGGGACAGGACACCGCACAATCAGCCCCAGCATTTT
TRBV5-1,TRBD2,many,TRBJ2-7,CASSLGASGSDEQYF,TGCGCCAGCAGCTTGGGTGCCAGCGGGAGTGACGAGCAGTACTTC
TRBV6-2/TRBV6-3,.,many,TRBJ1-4,CASSRDGPLSEKLFF,TGTGCCAGCAGCCGGGACGGACCTCTGAGTGAAAAACTGTTTTTT
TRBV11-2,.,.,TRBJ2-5,CASSLWTLQETQYF,TGTGCCAGCAGCTTATGGACACTTCAAGAGACCCAGTACTTC
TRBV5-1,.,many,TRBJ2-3,CASSLVQVADTQYF,TGCGCCAGCAGCTTGGTTCAGGTTGCAGATACGCAGTATTTT
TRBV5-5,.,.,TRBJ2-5,CASSFLPGETQYF,TGTGCCAGCAGCTTCCTCCCGGGGGAGACCCAGTACTTC
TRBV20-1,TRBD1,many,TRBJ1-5,CSASTGEEISQPQHF,TGCAGTGCGTCAACAGGGGAGGAAATTTCACAGCCCCAGCATTTT
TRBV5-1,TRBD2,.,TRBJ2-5,CASSSGLAGGRETQYF,TGCGCCAGCAGCTCGGGACTAGCGGGGGGGAGAGAGACCCAGTACTTC
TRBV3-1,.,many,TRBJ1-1,CASSQDGSNTEAFF,TGTGCCAGCAGCCAAGATGGTTCGAACACTGAAGCTTTCTTT
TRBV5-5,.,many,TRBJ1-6,CASSDRLNSPLHF,TGTGCCAGCAGCGACAGATTGAATTCACCCCTCCACTTT
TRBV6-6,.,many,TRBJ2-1,CASSYSGRGASYNEQFF,TGTGCCAGCAGTTACTCGGGCCGGGGGGCCTCCTACAATGAGCAGTTCTTC
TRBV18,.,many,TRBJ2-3,CASSPLAQRADTQYF,TGTGCCAGCTCACCTCTAGCTCAGAGGGCAGATACGCAGTATTTT
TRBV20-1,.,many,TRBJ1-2,CSASPPGFYGYTF,TGCAGTGCTTCCCCTCCTGGGTTCTATGGCTACACCTTC
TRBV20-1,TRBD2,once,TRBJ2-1,CSALSGGAKNEQFF,TGCAGTGCCTTAAGCGGGGGGGCGAAGAATGAGCAGTTCTTC
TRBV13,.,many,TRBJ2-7,CASSLPGGGHEQYF,TGTGCCAGCAGCCTCCCCGGGGGCGGACACGAGCAGTACTTC